These 32 T cell receptor beta chains were sequenced from one sample in a study of CD8 T cells in ankylosing spondylitis. Study-level results: In ankylosing spondylitis blood, a motif of several highly homologous TCR beta variants appeared characteristic.

Their antigens are not known. Each CDR3 protein gets one entry after TCRdb re-called the 5' RACE reads with MiXCR. The data contain about 220,000 distinct CDR3 sequences, around 7.9% of them singletons. Sequenced sample: blood, either unsorted or a sorted T cell fraction (not recorded which). These receptors were collected from a male donor with ankylosing spondylitis.

This clonotype was seen ten or more times. The chain recombines TRBV19 with TRBJ2-7; tentative D call: TRBD1 (5 bases). The germline gives CDR1 LNHDA, CDR2 SQIVND (reference sequence). V dropped 8 bases and J dropped 3 bases, with 17 bases sitting between them. The CDR3 sequence is 14 residues long. This CDR3 is CASAPAGRDYEQYF. The CDR3 coding sequence is TGTGCCAGTGCCCCGGCCGGCAGGGACTACGAGCAGTACTTC.

The chain links TRBV7-8 to TRBJ2-5, with D possibly matching TRBD2 (5 bases). The germline gives CDR1 SGHVS, CDR2 FQNEAQ. The CDR3 covers 16 residues. Trimming stripped 1 base from V and 1 base from J, with 13 bases between. The CDR3 protein is CASSLVVAPVQETQYF. DNA for the CDR3: TGTGCCAGCAGCTTAGTAGTAGCGCCCGTCCAAGAGACCCAGTACTTC.

This clonotype was recorded many times. The rearrangement joins TRBV5-1 to TRBJ2-3; D is perhaps TRBD1 or TRBD2 (5 bases each). The V gene lost 4 bases and the J gene lost 6 bases, with 18 bases spanning the gap. Germline V lookup: CDR1 SGHRS, CDR2 YFSETQ. The CDR3 has 15 amino acids. The CDR3: CASSLWTYGADTQYF. The CDR3 DNA follows: TGCGCCAGCAGCCTCTGGACCTACGGGGCGGATACGCAGTATTTT.

This clonotype showed up many times. The chain recombines TRBV20-1 with TRBJ1-5; D may be TRBD1 (5 bases). Trimming stripped 6 bases from V and 5 bases from J, with 14 bases between. Germline V lookup: CDR1 DFQATT, CDR2 SNEGSKA (reference sequence). The CDR3 extends over 13 amino acids. The CDR3 bases are TGCAGTGCCCGAAGGGGTCCACATCAGCCCCAGCATTTT. It specifies CSARRGPHQPQHF.

The V call is TRBV19, the J call TRBJ2-3; D not resolved. This CDR3 contains 14 residues. CDR1 is LNHDA and CDR2 is SQIVND in the germline V gene (reference sequence). V shed 5 bases and J shed 2 bases, with 11 bases lying between them. CDR3 in DNA: TGTGCCAGTAGTGTCTGGACCTACACAGATACGCAGTATTTT. The encoded protein is CASSVWTYTDTQYF.

This clonotype came up many times. CDR3 nucleotides: TGTGCCAGCTCCCTCTACACCTTC. Translation gives CASSLYTF. The chain employs TRBV18 and TRBJ1-2, with D hard to call. CDR3 length: 8 residues. Germline V CDR1 and CDR2: KGHSH, LQKENI. Trimming took 6 bases from V and 10 from J, leaving 3 bases between them.

The rearrangement links TRBV7-3 to TRBJ2-3; no clear D gene. Deletions cut 1 base from V and 1 base from J, with 15 bases between. CDR3 length: 17 residues. Germline lookup yields CDR1 SGHTA and CDR2 FQGTGA. This CDR3 is CASSLNMLGSGTDTQYF. The CDR3 DNA reads TGTGCCAGCAGCTTAAATATGTTGGGTTCGGGCACAGATACGCAGTATTTT. Full variable domain (missing parts from reference TRBV7-3 and TRBJ2-3): GAGVSQTPSNKVTEKGKYVELRCDPISGHTALYWYRQSLGQGPEFLIYFQGTGAADDSGLPNDRFFAVRPEGSVSTLKIQRTERGDSAVYLCASSLNMLGSGTDTQYFGPGTRLTVL.

This clonotype turned up a few times. V is TRBV11-1 and J is TRBJ2-3; TRBD2 matches 9 bases. Per the germline V gene, CDR1 is SGHAT and CDR2 is FQDESV (reference sequence). The V and J ends lost 0 bases and 1 base, in that order; junction bases with no gene match: 8. The CDR3 is 18 residues long. The DNA of the CDR3 is TGTGCCAGCAGCTTAGCCTTCAAGGAGCGGGAGGGCACAGATACGCAGTATTTT. This sequence encodes CASSLAFKEREGTDTQYF. Looking up the rest from reference TRBV11-1 and TRBJ2-3 gives the full variable domain: EAEVAQSPRYKITEKSQAVAFWCDPISGHATLYWYRQILGQGPELLVQFQDESVVDDSQLPKDRFSAERLKGVDSTLKIQPAELGDSAMYLCASSLAFKEREGTDTQYFGPGTRLTVL.

Ten or more counts support this clonotype. This rearrangement joins TRBV13 to TRBJ2-7; 8 bases match TRBD2. The ends lost 5 bases at V and 4 bases at J; junction bases unmatched: 10. The CDR3 is 15 amino acids. Germline loops: CDR1 PRHDT, CDR2 FYEKMQ (reference sequence). Here the CDR3 reads CASSPGGGARYEQYF. In nucleotides, the CDR3 is TGTGCCAGCAGCCCCGGGGGGGGGGCAAGGTACGAGCAGTACTTC.

This clonotype was observed at least ten times. The chain combines TRBV4-3 with TRBJ1-1; no clear D. With 0 bases removed from V and 1 base from J, the gap between germline ends came to 6 bases. The CDR3 is 14 residues long. Germline values: CDR1 LGHNA, CDR2 YSLEER. This CDR3 is CASSQDRANTEAFF. The CDR3 region has the DNA TGCGCCAGCAGCCAAGATAGGGCGAACACTGAAGCTTTCTTT.

The CDR3 is CSVEDQGWGYTF. The CDR3 nucleotides read TGCAGCGTTGAAGATCAGGGCTGGGGCTACACCTTC. The chain is built from TRBV29-1 and TRBJ1-2; D perhaps matches TRBD1 (5 bases). V lost 0 bases, J lost 8 bases, and 10 bases lay in between. The CDR3 covers 12 residues. Germline assignment: CDR1 SQVTM and CDR2 ANQGSEA. The whole variable domain, filled in from reference TRBV29-1 and TRBJ1-2, reads SAVISQKPSRDICQRGTSLTIQCQVDSQVTMMFWYRQQPGQSLTLIATANQGSEATYESGFVIDKFPISRPNLTFSTLTVSNMSPEDSSIYLCSVEDQGWGYTFGSGTRLTVV.

In this sample, this clonotype turned up many times. Written as DNA, the CDR3 is TGTGCCAGCAGCTTAGAGACAGGGCCTGAAGCTTTCTTT. Translating gives CASSLETGPEAFF. The V and J genes are TRBV13 and TRBJ1-1, with 7 bases that match TRBD1. This CDR3 is built from 13 residues. The V segment lost 1 base and the J segment 6 bases; nucleotides outside the gene matches: 2. The germline V gene has CDR1 PRHDT and CDR2 FYEKMQ (reference sequence).

This clonotype was seen a handful of times. The chain employs TRBV28 and TRBJ2-7; the match to TRBD2 covers 7 bases. V was clipped by 6 bases and J by 5 bases; unmatched bases: 16. The CDR3 spans 16 residues. CDR1 is MDHEN, CDR2 SYDVKM, per germline. The CDR3 reads CASSFLGGSGDDEQYF. CDR3 nucleotides: TGTGCCAGCAGCTTCTTAGGAGGCAGCGGGGACGACGAGCAGTACTTC.

The table lists this clonotype with many counts. The chain joins TRBV7-2 to TRBJ2-7, with D maybe TRBD1 (6 bases). Germline loops: CDR1 SGHTA, CDR2 FQGNSA. The CDR3 length is 16 residues. V shed 2 bases and J shed 0 bases, with 14 bases lying between them. CDR3: CASSLPRQAPSYEQYF. CDR3 sequence (DNA): TGTGCCAGCAGCTTACCCAGACAGGCCCCCTCCTACGAGCAGTACTTC.

Many counts were recorded for this clonotype. A junction end diverges from the germline sequence, so it may reflect a read error. V is TRBV4-1 and J is TRBJ1-6, with a weak D call TRBD1 (5 bases). The CDR3 runs 18 residues. Germline V lookup: CDR1 MGHRA, CDR2 YSYEKL. The CDR3 region has the DNA TGCGCCAGCAGCCAAGTCGTGGTGGGGCCCAGGGATAACTCACCCCTCCACTTT. Translation gives CASSQVVVGPRDNSPLHF.

This clonotype was seen ten or more times. The chain links TRBV20-1 to TRBJ2-1, with a possible D match to TRBD2 (5 bases). The CDR3 length is 17 residues. Germline-derived CDR1 and CDR2 are DFQATT and SNEGSKA (reference sequence). Trimming removed 4 bases at V and 3 bases at J, with 22 bases between. This chain's CDR3 is CSAIGLARPQIYNEQFF. The CDR3 nucleotides are TGCAGTGCTATAGGGCTAGCACGACCCCAAATCTACAATGAGCAGTTCTTC.

The chain recombines TRBV14 with TRBJ2-7; unclear D gene. Trimming cost V 1 base and J 4 bases, with 8 bases left between them. This CDR3 has 13 residues. Germline V gene lookup returns CDR1 SGHDN and CDR2 FVKESK. CDR3 coding DNA: TGTGCCAGCAGCCAAGTCGTCAAGTACGAGCAGTACTTC. Amino acids: CASSQVVKYEQYF.

This clonotype has more than one count but fewer than ten. The chain employs TRBV27 and TRBJ2-1; 8 nucleotides line up with TRBD1. The germline V gene has CDR1 MNHEY and CDR2 SMNVEV (reference sequence). This CDR3 region has 15 residues. V shed 7 bases and J 1 base; nucleotides not matched to a gene: 6. The DNA for the CDR3 is TGTGCCAGCACGACAACAGGGGGGTCCTACAATGAGCAGTTCTTC. Translation: CASTTTGGSYNEQFF.

To note about this clonotype: A read error may explain this, as a much larger clone is one base away. The missing conserved phenylalanine or tryptophan at the end of this CDR3 makes a read error likely. The chain uses TRBV5-5 and TRBJ2-7; TRBD2 might be the D (6 bases). The CDR3 runs 16 residues. CDR1 is SGHKS, CDR2 YYEKEE, per germline (reference sequence). V shed 0 bases and J shed 3 bases, with 16 bases lying between them. CDR3 residues: CASSLARQAGIYEQYY. The CDR3 coding sequence is TGTGCCAGCAGCTTGGCTCGGCAGGCGGGGATCTACGAGCAGTACTAC.

This clonotype was counted ten times or more. The chain is built from TRBV12-3 or TRBV12-4 and TRBJ1-5; D is ambiguous. The CDR3 spans 14 residues. V was clipped by 5 bases and J by 4 bases, with 12 bases between them. CDR3 in DNA: TGTGCCAGCAGTCTTCGGACCTGGAATCAGCCCCAGCATTTT. Residues: CASSLRTWNQPQHF.

This chain connects TRBV5-5 to TRBJ2-7; TRBD1 agrees at 10 bases. Germline lookup yields CDR1 SGHKS and CDR2 YYEKEE (reference sequence). The CDR3 is made up of 13 amino acids. Trimming cost V 9 bases and J 1 base; bases outside gene matches: 4. CDR3 nucleotides: TGTGCCACGGGGACAGGGGTATCCTACGAGCAGTACTTC. This gives the protein CATGTGVSYEQYF.

The chain joins TRBV29-1 to TRBJ2-7; the match to TRBD1 covers 11 bases. Germline CDR1 reads SQVTM; CDR2 reads ANQGSEA. This CDR3 has 15 amino acids. V trimming: 3 bases; J trimming: 5 bases; junction bases outside the gene matches: 9. The CDR3 DNA reads as TGCAGCGTTGAGGCCGGGACAGGGGGGACCCACGAGCAGTACTTC. This encodes CSVEAGTGGTHEQYF.

As regards this clonotype: This may come from a read error, since a much larger clone is one base off. This chain links TRBV19 with TRBJ2-1; possibly TRBD1 for D (6 bases). The CDR3 has 15 residues. Looked up from germline, CDR1 is LNHDA and CDR2 is SQIVND (reference sequence). CDR3 coding DNA: TGTGCCAGTAGTATCACAGGGCGTGGCTACAATGATCAGTTCTTC. As protein: CASSITGRGYNDQFF.

This clonotype was counted at least ten times. This chain links TRBV5-1 with TRBJ1-1; the D gene is possibly TRBD1 (5 bases). CDR3 length: 13 amino acids. Trimming left V 5 bases short and J 0 bases short, with 8 bases between. Germline V gene data show CDR1 as SGHRS and CDR2 as YFSETQ. DNA of the CDR3: TGCGCCAGCAGAGACAGTCTGAACACTGAAGCTTTCTTT. Translation gives CASRDSLNTEAFF.

In its sample, this clonotype was seen many times. V usage is TRBV24-1 and J usage is TRBJ2-3; no clear D gene. CDR3 length: 12 amino acids. Germline V gene sequence: CDR1 KGHDR, CDR2 SFDVKD. The germline V and J ends were trimmed by 1 base and 5 bases, with 3 bases remaining between them. CDR3 sequence: CATSDLRDTQYF. The CDR3 DNA is TGTGCCACCAGTGATTTACGAGATACGCAGTATTTT.

V is TRBV27 and J is TRBJ2-7; D possibly uses TRBD1 or TRBD2 (5 bases each). The CDR3 is 14 residues long. The germline V gene has CDR1 MNHEY and CDR2 SMNVEV (reference sequence). V was trimmed by 6 bases and J by 3 bases, leaving 15 bases between them. CDR3 bases: TGTGCCAGCAGCGGGGCCTCGGGGCACTACGAGCAGTACTTC. Translated: CASSGASGHYEQYF.

The table lists this clonotype with many counts. The rearrangement joins TRBV12-3 or TRBV12-4 to TRBJ1-5; D call uncertain. The CDR3 runs to 12 residues. Trimming took 5 bases from V and 6 from J, leaving 8 bases between them. CDR3 protein: CASSLGSQPQHF. The CDR3 region has the DNA TGTGCCAGCAGTCTTGGTAGTCAGCCCCAGCATTTT.

As concerns this clonotype: This may stem from a read error, because a much larger clone lies one nucleotide away. The chain links TRBV13 to TRBJ2-7; maybe TRBD2 (6 bases). This CDR3 contains 13 residues. Germline CDR1 reads PRHDT; CDR2 reads FYEKMQ (reference sequence). The CDR3 region has the DNA TGTGCCAGCAGTCCGGGACTCATCTACGATCAGTACTTC. It specifies CASSPGLIYDQYF. Together with reference TRBV13 and TRBJ2-7, the CDR3 gives the full variable domain: AAGVIQSPRHLIKEKRETATLKCYPIPRHDTVYWYQQGPGQDPQFLISFYEKMQSDKGSIPDRFSAQQFSDYHSELNMSSLELGDSALYFCASSPGLIYDQYFGPGTRLTVT.

This clonotype was observed at least ten times. The rearrangement links TRBV6-5 to TRBJ2-2; D is possibly TRBD1 or TRBD2 (5 bases each). Germline loops: CDR1 MNHEY, CDR2 SVGAGI. V lost 5 bases, J lost 7 bases, and 14 bases lay in between. The CDR3 is made up of 14 amino acids. The CDR3 loop reads CASSPIGGFGELFF. The DNA of the CDR3 is TGTGCCAGCAGTCCAATTGGGGGTTTCGGGGAGCTGTTTTTT.

This clonotype has ten or more counts. The rearrangement links TRBV27 to TRBJ2-3, with TRBD1 matching 8 bases. V was pared by 5 bases and J by 3 bases, with 7 bases of the junction left unmatched. Germline CDR1 is MNHEY and CDR2 is SMNVEV (reference sequence). This CDR3 comprises 15 residues. This chain's CDR3 is CASSPGTGSTDTQYF. In DNA form, the CDR3 reads TGTGCCAGCAGTCCCGGGACAGGTAGTACAGATACGCAGTATTTT.

This clonotype was seen many times. The rearrangement uses TRBV11-3 and TRBJ2-7; unclear D gene. There are 12 residues in the CDR3. Germline CDR1 and CDR2: SGHNT and YENEEA. Trimming removed 0 bases at V and 3 bases at J, with 3 bases between. CDR3 DNA sequence: TGTGCCAGCAGCTTAGACGACTACGAGCAGTACTTC. This translates into CASSLDDYEQYF.

This sequence joins TRBV28 and TRBJ2-7; unclear D gene. The CDR3 has 14 residues. V lost 8 bases, J lost 1 base, and 15 bases lay in between. Per the germline V gene, CDR1 is MDHEN and CDR2 is SYDVKM. In DNA form, the CDR3 reads TGTGCCAGCCGGAAGGGCCTTGTTTCCTACGAGCAGTACTTC. The encoded protein is CASRKGLVSYEQYF.